These 5 T cell receptor beta chains came from one sample sequenced in a study of lung T cells in sarcoidosis with Löfgren's syndrome. TCRdb passed the reads through MiXCR, listing each CDR3 protein once. The sample has 8,500 to 9,500 distinct CDR3 sequences; roughly 20% are singletons. Material for sequencing was CD4+ T cells from bronchoalveolar lavage fluid. The receptors come from a human donor with sarcoidosis (Löfgren's syndrome or another form), or a control subject (not recorded which).

Concerning this clonotype itself: A single base separates this from a much larger clone, so it may be a read error. V usage is TRBV20-1 and J usage is TRBJ1-1, with 7 positions matching TRBD1. This CDR3 spans 14 amino acids. V dropped 4 bases and J dropped 3; count of bases not matched to a gene: 8. Germline V gene lookup returns CDR1 DFQATT and CDR2 SNEGSKA (reference sequence). CDR3 loop: CSAKDRGLDTEAFF. In DNA form, the CDR3 reads TGCAGTGCTAAAGATAGGGGGCTAGACACTGAAGCTTTCTTT.

J is TRBJ2-3 and V is TRBV5-1; TRBD2 matches 11 bases. Looked up from germline, CDR1 is SGHRS and CDR2 is YFSETQ. This CDR3 spans 13 amino acids. Trimming at V came to 5 bases and at J to 6 bases, leaving 2 bases not matched to a gene. The CDR3, as DNA: TGCGCCAGCAGGGCTAGCGGGGGGGATACGCAGTATTTT. Amino acid sequence: CASRASGGDTQYF.

This clonotype was counted a single time. This sequence may be a read error, since a much larger clone differs from it by one base. The chain uses TRBV5-4 and TRBJ2-3, with 7 bases matching TRBD2. Germline V gives CDR1 SGHNT, CDR2 YYREEE (reference sequence). CDR3 length: 15 residues. CDR3 region: CTSSLSSGPTDTQYF. CDR3 sequence (DNA): TGTACCAGCAGCTTGTCTAGCGGACCCACAGATACGCAGTATTTT.

This rearrangement joins TRBV14 to TRBJ2-3, with 10 bases that match TRBD1. This CDR3 has 16 amino acids. With V trimmed by 3 bases and J by 0 bases, 3 bases remained unmatched. The germline gives CDR1 SGHDN, CDR2 FVKESK. The CDR3 sequence is CASSHWDRGSTDTQYF. Here the CDR3 DNA reads TGTGCCAGCAGCCATTGGGACAGGGGTAGCACAGATACGCAGTATTTT.

The chain links TRBV28 to TRBJ2-7, with D possibly matching TRBD2 (5 bases). Deletions cut 6 bases from V and 3 bases from J, with 12 bases between. The CDR3 consists of 13 residues. Germline values: CDR1 MDHEN, CDR2 SYDVKM. The CDR3 DNA reads TGTGCCAGCAGACGAGGGCAGGACTACGAGCAGTACTTC. This translates into CASRRGQDYEQYF.